These 23 T cell receptor beta chains came from one sample sequenced in a study of shared clonotypes between healthy human individuals. Measured with immunoSEQ multiplex PCR; TCRdb has only the in-frame clones, and not every one. This table has more than 600,000 clones, 92% appearing once. CD8 cells classed as naive were CD45RO-negative and positively selected for CCR7, excluding terminally differentiated effector memory CD45RA+ cells. The sample was naive CD8+ T cells sorted from blood. The receptor set was obtained from a man aged 30-40 years in good health.

In its sample, this clone was seen once. The genes are TRBV9 and TRBJ2-1, with TRBD1 identical over 8 bases. From germline, CDR1 is SGDLS and CDR2 YYNGEE. J gave up 4 bases and V 0 bases, and 6 bases lay outside the gene matches. This CDR3 has 16 amino acids. DNA of the CDR3: TGTGCCAGCAGCGTAGGGGACGGGACAGGTTACAATGAGCAGTTCTTC. Translated: CASSVGDGTGYNEQFF.

This sequence joins TRBV27 and TRBJ2-1; D is unresolved. CDR1 MNHEY and CDR2 SMNVEV come from the germline V gene (reference sequence). V lost 6 bases, J lost 5 bases, and 8 bases lay in between. CDR3 size: 12 residues. The CDR3 DNA is TGTGCCAGCAGCCTTCTCGACAATGAGCAGTTCTTC. It codes for CASSLLDNEQFF.

V gene TRBV4-2 combines with J gene TRBJ2-6; perhaps TRBD1 as D (5 bases). The CDR3 length is 16 residues. The germline CDR1 and CDR2 sequences are LGHNA and YNFKEQ. V was trimmed by 0 bases and J by 8 bases, leaving 14 bases between them. CDR3 amino acids: CASSQENRMASNVLTF. CDR3 bases: TGTGCCAGCAGCCAAGAAAACAGGATGGCGTCCAACGTCCTGACTTTC.

The chain links TRBV27 to TRBJ1-1; D may be TRBD1 (6 bases). CDR3 length: 13 amino acids. V was shortened by 7 bases and J by 6 bases, with 15 bases between the two germline ends. Germline values: CDR1 MNHEY, CDR2 SMNVEV (reference sequence). The CDR3 region is CASKGSGESEAFF. CDR3 sequence (DNA): TGTGCCAGCAAAGGATCAGGGGAATCTGAAGCTTTCTTT.

This clone was counted between two and nine times. This rearrangement joins TRBV10-3 to TRBJ2-7; 9 bases fit TRBD2. Germline V CDR1 and CDR2: ENHRY, SYGVKD. V shed 9 bases and J 4 bases; nucleotides not matched to a gene: 13. There are 15 residues in the CDR3. CDR3 in DNA: TGTGCCATTAGTAATGCCTCTAGCGGGACTTACGAGCAGTACTTC. Translating it yields CAISNASSGTYEQYF.

This sequence joins TRBV11-2 and TRBJ2-7; D uncertain. Germline CDR1 is SGHAT and CDR2 is FQNNGV. V was cut by 4 bases and J by 5 bases, with 6 bases left in between. CDR3 size: 11 residues. The CDR3 loop reads CASSSTNEQYF. The CDR3 DNA follows: TGTGCCAGCAGCTCCACCAACGAGCAGTACTTC.

This clone appeared a few times. This chain joins TRBV9 and TRBJ2-7; no firm D call. This CDR3 has 13 amino acids. Germline V gene data show CDR1 as SGDLS and CDR2 as YYNGEE. Between the trimmed V and J ends, which lost 4 bases and 2 bases, there was a span of 10 bases. The CDR3 DNA sequence: TGTGCCAGCAGCCCGAGTACCCCCTACGAGCAGTACTTC. Its translation is CASSPSTPYEQYF.

This chain joins TRBV6-6 and TRBJ2-7; TRBD1 matches 9 bases. V shed 7 bases, J shed 3 bases, and the junction held 13 bases outside the gene matches. Germline V gives CDR1 MNHNY, CDR2 SVGAGI (reference sequence). This CDR3 has 16 amino acids. The CDR3 region is CASKDPTGTGSYEQYF. In DNA form, the CDR3 reads TGTGCCAGCAAGGATCCGACCGGGACAGGGAGCTACGAGCAGTACTTC.

This chain connects TRBV18 to TRBJ2-1; D gene ambiguous. CDR3 size: 14 residues. Trimming removed 4 bases at V and 5 bases at J, with 12 bases between. Per the germline V gene, CDR1 is KGHSH and CDR2 is LQKENI. Here the CDR3 reads CASSQPPSNNEQFF. DNA for the CDR3: TGTGCCAGCTCACAACCCCCCTCAAACAATGAGCAGTTCTTC.

The rearrangement uses TRBV7-9 and TRBJ2-7; 8 nucleotides align to TRBD1. The CDR3 extends over 15 amino acids. V shed 1 base and J 3 bases; nucleotides not matched to a gene: 5. Germline V CDR1 and CDR2: SEHNR, FQNEAQ (reference sequence). DNA for the CDR3: TGTGCCAGCAGCTTAGAGGCAGGGGGCTTCTACGAGCAGTACTTC. Translated: CASSLEAGGFYEQYF.

V and J are TRBV25-1 and TRBJ2-7; perhaps TRBD2 as D (6 bases). The germline gives CDR1 MGHDK, CDR2 SYGVNS. V was trimmed by 5 bases and J by 11 bases, leaving 19 bases between them. The CDR3 has 13 residues. The CDR3 protein is CASSTAGSGMEYF. CDR3 DNA: TGTGCCAGCAGTACGGCGGGGTCGGGGATGGAGTACTTC.

The V call is TRBV27, the J call TRBJ1-5; D may be TRBD1 (5 bases). From germline, CDR1 is MNHEY and CDR2 SMNVEV (reference sequence). CDR3 length: 13 amino acids. Trimming took 4 bases from V and 3 from J, leaving 7 bases between them. The CDR3 sequence is CASSWGPNQPQHF. The CDR3 coding sequence is TGTGCCAGCAGTTGGGGACCCAATCAGCCCCAGCATTTT.

This chain uses TRBV9 with TRBJ2-1, with D uncertain. Germline CDR1 and CDR2: SGDLS and YYNGEE. CDR3 length equals 20 residues. Deletions cut 0 bases from V and 0 bases from J, with 22 bases between. In nucleotides, the CDR3 is TGTGCCAGCAGCGTAGGATTTGGCAAAGTCTCAAGGAGCTCCTACAATGAGCAGTTCTTC. As protein: CASSVGFGKVSRSSYNEQFF.

The chain joins TRBV7-6 to TRBJ2-1; 9 nucleotides match TRBD1. The CDR3 is 13 amino acids. CDR1 and CDR2 (germline): SGHVS, FNYEAQ. The junction had 5 bases not matched to a gene; V was cut back by 5 bases and J by 9 bases. This CDR3 is CASSPGTGREQFF. CDR3 DNA: TGTGCCAGCAGCCCCGGGACAGGGCGTGAGCAGTTCTTC.

The chain recombines TRBV27 with TRBJ2-7; perhaps TRBD1 as D (6 bases). CDR3 size: 13 residues. Trimming cost V 5 bases and J 7 bases, with 15 bases left between them. Per germline, CDR1 MNHEY and CDR2 SMNVEV (reference sequence). CDR3 region: CASSLNRVGEQYF. CDR3 bases: TGTGCCAGCAGTCTGAACAGGGTAGGGGAGCAGTACTTC.

The rearrangement uses TRBV5-5 and TRBJ2-7; 12 bases fit TRBD2. This CDR3 contains 16 residues. Per germline, CDR1 SGHKS and CDR2 YYEKEE (reference sequence). The J segment lost 2 bases and the V segment lost 4 bases, leaving 7 bases of the junction unmatched. The chain's CDR3 is CASSPRGLAGTYEQYF. The CDR3 bases are TGTGCCAGCAGCCCGAGAGGACTAGCGGGGACCTACGAGCAGTACTTC.

This rearrangement joins TRBV10-3 to TRBJ2-7, with 7 bases fitting TRBD1. Trimming at V came to 6 bases and at J to 3 bases, leaving 5 bases not matched to a gene. CDR1 is ENHRY, CDR2 SYGVKD, per germline. There are 13 residues in the CDR3. CDR3: CAISWDSFYEQYF. The CDR3 DNA reads TGTGCCATCAGCTGGGACAGCTTCTACGAGCAGTACTTC.

The chain combines TRBV7-2 with TRBJ1-2; 11 bases line up with TRBD1. This CDR3 region has 19 residues. The V segment lost 5 bases and the J segment 4 bases; nucleotides outside the gene matches: 18. Per germline, CDR1 SGHTA and CDR2 FQGNSA. CDR3 coding DNA: TGTGCCAGCAGCCTATACTTACTCGGACAGGGGGCGGAAAGCTATGGCTACACCTTC. Protein sequence: CASSLYLLGQGAESYGYTF.

This chain joins TRBV13 and TRBJ2-2, with D perhaps matching TRBD1 (6 bases). Germline values: CDR1 PRHDT, CDR2 FYEKMQ (reference sequence). Trimming left V 3 bases short and J 7 bases short, with 9 bases between. CDR3 length equals 13 residues. CDR3 region: CASSLQGGGELFF. The CDR3 bases are TGTGCCAGCAGCTTGCAAGGGGGCGGGGAGCTGTTTTTT.

V usage is TRBV27 and J usage is TRBJ2-7; D perhaps matches TRBD1 (5 bases). V was pared by 5 bases and J by 2 bases, with 16 bases between. The CDR3 spans 15 residues. CDR1 MNHEY and CDR2 SMNVEV come from the germline V gene (reference sequence). The CDR3 nucleotides are TGTGCCAGCAGTCTCGCCCCGACAGTCACCTACGAGCAGTACTTC. Translated, it gives CASSLAPTVTYEQYF.

The chain uses TRBV4-1 and TRBJ2-7; 12 bases agree with TRBD2. Germline V gene lookup returns CDR1 MGHRA and CDR2 YSYEKL. CDR3 length: 18 amino acids. With 0 bases clipped from V and 2 bases from J, the junction kept 8 bases outside the gene matches. Here the CDR3 reads CASSQEGLAGGSAYEQYF. CDR3 sequence (DNA): TGCGCCAGCAGCCAAGAAGGCCTAGCGGGGGGGTCAGCCTACGAGCAGTACTTC.

This clone was detected only once. V is TRBV27 and J is TRBJ2-7, with D possibly being TRBD2 (5 bases). Trimming stripped 9 bases from V and 4 bases from J, with 13 bases between. CDR3 length equals 12 residues. Per the germline V gene, CDR1 is MNHEY and CDR2 is SMNVEV (reference sequence). CDR3 bases: TGTGCCAGTTCGGGATTCGGGTACGAGCAGTACTTC. Translated: CASSGFGYEQYF.

Concerning this clone: Other DNA variants within this sample encode the same CDR3. This chain connects TRBV5-1 to TRBJ2-3; D unclear. Looked up from germline, CDR1 is SGHRS and CDR2 is YFSETQ. The length of the CDR3 is 14 residues. The ends were cut back, 1 base at V and 1 base at J, with 7 bases in the middle. The CDR3 nucleotides are TGCGCCAGCAGCTTGTACCTAGGCACAGATACGCAGTATTTT. It codes for CASSLYLGTDTQYF.